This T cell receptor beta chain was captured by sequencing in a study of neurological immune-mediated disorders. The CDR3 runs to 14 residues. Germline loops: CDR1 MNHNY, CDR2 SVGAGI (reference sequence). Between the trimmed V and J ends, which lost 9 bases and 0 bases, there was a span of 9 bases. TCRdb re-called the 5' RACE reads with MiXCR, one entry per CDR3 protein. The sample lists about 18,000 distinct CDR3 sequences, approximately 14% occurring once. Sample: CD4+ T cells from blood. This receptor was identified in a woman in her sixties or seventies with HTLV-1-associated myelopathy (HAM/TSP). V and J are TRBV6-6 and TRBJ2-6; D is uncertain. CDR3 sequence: CARGYSSGANVLTF. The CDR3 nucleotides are TGTGCCAGAGGTTACTCCTCTGGGGCCAACGTCCTGACTTTC.